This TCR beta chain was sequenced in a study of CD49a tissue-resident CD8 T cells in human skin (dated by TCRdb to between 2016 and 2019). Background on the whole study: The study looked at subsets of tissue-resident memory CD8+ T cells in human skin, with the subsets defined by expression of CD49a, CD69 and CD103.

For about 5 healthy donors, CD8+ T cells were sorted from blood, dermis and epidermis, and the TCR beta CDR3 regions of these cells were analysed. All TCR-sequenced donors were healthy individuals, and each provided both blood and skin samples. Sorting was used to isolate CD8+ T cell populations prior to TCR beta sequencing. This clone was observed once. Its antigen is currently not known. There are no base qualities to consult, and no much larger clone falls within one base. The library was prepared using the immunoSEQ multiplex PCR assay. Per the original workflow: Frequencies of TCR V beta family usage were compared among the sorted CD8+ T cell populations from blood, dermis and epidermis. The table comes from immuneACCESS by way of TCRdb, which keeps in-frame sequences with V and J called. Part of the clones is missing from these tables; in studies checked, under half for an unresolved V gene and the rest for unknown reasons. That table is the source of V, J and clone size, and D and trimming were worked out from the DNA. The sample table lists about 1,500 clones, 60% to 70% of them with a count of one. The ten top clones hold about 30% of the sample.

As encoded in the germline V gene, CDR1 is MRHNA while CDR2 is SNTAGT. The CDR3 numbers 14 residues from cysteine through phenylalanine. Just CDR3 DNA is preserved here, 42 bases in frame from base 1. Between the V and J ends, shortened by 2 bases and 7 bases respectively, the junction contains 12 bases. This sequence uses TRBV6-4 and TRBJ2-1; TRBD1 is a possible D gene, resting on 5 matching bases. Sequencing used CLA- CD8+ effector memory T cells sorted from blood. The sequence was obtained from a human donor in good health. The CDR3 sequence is CASSDSLGANEQFF. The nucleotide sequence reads TGTGCCAGCAGTGACAGTCTTGGGGCGAATGAGCAGTTCTTC.